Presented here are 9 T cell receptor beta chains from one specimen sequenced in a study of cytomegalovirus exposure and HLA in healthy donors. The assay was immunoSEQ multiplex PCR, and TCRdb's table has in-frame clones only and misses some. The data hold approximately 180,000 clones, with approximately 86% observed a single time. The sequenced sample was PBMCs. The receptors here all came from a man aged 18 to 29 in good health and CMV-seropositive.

The CDR3 reads CASSQDIGRGTGELFF. The CDR3 DNA reads TGCGCCAGCAGCCAAGACATCGGTAGGGGCACCGGGGAGCTGTTTTTT. The J gene is TRBJ2-2, the V gene TRBV4-3, with a weak D call TRBD1 (5 bases). V gave up 0 bases and J gave up 4 bases, with 12 bases separating them. The CDR3 extends over 16 amino acids. In germline, CDR1 is LGHNA, CDR2 YSLEER.

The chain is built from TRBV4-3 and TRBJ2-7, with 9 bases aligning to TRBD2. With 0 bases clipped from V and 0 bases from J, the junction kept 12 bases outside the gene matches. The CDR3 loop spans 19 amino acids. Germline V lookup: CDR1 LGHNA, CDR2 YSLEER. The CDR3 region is CASSQEGPASGVSSYEQYF. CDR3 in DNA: TGCGCCAGCAGCCAAGAGGGGCCGGCTAGCGGGGTTAGCTCCTACGAGCAGTACTTC.

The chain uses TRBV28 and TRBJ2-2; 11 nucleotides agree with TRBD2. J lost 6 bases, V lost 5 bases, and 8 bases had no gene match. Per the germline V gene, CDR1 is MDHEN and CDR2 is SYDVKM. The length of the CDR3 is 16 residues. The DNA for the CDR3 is TGTGCCAGCAGTCCCCGGGGTAGCGGGAGGGCCGGGGAGCTGTTTTTT. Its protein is CASSPRGSGRAGELFF. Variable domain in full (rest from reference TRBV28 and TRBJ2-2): DVKVTQSSRYLVKRTGEKVFLECVQDMDHENMFWYRQDPGLGLRLIYFSYDVKMKEKGDIPEGYSVSREKKERFSLILESASTNQTSMYLCASSPRGSGRAGELFFGEGSRLTVL.

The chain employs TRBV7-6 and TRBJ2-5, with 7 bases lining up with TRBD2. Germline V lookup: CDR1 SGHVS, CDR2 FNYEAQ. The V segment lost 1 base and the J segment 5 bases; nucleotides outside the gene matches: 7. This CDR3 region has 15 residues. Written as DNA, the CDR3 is TGTGCCAGCAGCTTAGGGGTGGGAGGGATCGAGACCCAGTACTTC. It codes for CASSLGVGGIETQYF. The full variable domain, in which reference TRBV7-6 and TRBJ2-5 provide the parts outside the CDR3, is GAGVSQSPRYKVTKRGQDVALRCDPISGHVSLYWYRQALGQGPEFLTYFNYEAQQDKSGLPNDRFSAERPEGSISTLTIQRTEQRDSAMYRCASSLGVGGIETQYFGPGTRLLVL.

The CDR3 spells CASSLPGQGSVYGYTF. The DNA of the CDR3 is TGTGCCAGCAGCCTACCGGGACAGGGGTCGGTCTATGGCTACACCTTC. This rearrangement joins TRBV11-2 to TRBJ1-2; TRBD1 matches at 10 bases. Unmatched junction bases numbered 10, after V lost 5 bases and J lost 4 bases. Germline CDR1 and CDR2: SGHAT and FQNNGV. The CDR3 contains 16 residues.

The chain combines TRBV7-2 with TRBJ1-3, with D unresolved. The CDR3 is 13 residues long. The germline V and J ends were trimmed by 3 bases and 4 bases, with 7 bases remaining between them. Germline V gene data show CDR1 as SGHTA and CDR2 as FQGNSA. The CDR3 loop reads CASSFSWGNTIYF. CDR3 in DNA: TGTGCCAGCAGCTTCAGTTGGGGAAACACCATATATTTT.

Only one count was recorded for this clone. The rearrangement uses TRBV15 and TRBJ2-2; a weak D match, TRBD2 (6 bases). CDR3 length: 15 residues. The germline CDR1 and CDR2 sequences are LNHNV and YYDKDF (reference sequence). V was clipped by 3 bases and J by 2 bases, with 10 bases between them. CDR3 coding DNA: TGTGCCACCAGCAGGACTAGGGGAAACACCGGGGAGCTGTTTTTT. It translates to CATSRTRGNTGELFF.

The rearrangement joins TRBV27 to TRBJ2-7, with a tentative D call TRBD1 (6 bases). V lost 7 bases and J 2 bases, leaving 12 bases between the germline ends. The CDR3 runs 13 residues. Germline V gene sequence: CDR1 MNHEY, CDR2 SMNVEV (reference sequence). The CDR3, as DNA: TGTGCCAGCATCGCGCGGACAGCCTACGAGCAGTACTTC. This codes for CASIARTAYEQYF.

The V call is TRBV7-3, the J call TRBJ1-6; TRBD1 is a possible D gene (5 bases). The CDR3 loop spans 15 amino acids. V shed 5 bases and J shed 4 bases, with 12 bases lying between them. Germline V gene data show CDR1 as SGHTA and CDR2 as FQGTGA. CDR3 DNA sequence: TGTGCCAGCAGCCTGACCGGGGGGTATAATTCACCCCTCCACTTT. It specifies CASSLTGGYNSPLHF. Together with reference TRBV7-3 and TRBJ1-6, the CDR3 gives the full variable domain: GAGVSQTPSNKVTEKGKYVELRCDPISGHTALYWYRQSLGQGPEFLIYFQGTGAADDSGLPNDRFFAVRPEGSVSTLKIQRTERGDSAVYLCASSLTGGYNSPLHFGNGTRLTVT.